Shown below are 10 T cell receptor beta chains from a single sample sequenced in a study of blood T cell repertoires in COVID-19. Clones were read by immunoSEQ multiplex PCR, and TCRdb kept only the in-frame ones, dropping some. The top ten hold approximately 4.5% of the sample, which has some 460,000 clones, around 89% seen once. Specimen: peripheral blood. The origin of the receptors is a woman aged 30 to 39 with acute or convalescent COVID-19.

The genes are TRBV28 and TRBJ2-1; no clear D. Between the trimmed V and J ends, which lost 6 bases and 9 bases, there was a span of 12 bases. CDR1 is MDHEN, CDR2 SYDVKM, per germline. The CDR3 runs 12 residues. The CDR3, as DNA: TGTGCCAGCAGCCCCTTAGTAAGTGAGCAGTTCTTC. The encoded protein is CASSPLVSEQFF.

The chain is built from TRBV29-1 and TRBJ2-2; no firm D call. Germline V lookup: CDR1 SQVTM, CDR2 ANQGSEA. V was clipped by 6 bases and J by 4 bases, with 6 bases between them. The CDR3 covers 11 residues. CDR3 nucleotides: TGCAGCGTACACAGCACCGGGGAGCTGTTTTTT. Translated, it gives CSVHSTGELFF.

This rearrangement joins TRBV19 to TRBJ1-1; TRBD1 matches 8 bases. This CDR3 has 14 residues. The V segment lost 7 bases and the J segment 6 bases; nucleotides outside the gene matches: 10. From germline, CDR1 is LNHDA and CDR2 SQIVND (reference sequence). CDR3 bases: TGTGCCAGTATCAGGACAGGGCATGGTGCTGAAGCTTTCTTT. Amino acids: CASIRTGHGAEAFF.

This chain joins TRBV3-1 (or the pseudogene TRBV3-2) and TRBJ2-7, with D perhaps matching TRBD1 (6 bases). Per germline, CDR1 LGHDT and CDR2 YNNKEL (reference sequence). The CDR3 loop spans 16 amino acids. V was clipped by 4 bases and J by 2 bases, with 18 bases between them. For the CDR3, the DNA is TGTGCCAGCAGCCCCTTACCACGGACAGTCCCCTACGAGCAGTACTTC. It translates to CASSPLPRTVPYEQYF.

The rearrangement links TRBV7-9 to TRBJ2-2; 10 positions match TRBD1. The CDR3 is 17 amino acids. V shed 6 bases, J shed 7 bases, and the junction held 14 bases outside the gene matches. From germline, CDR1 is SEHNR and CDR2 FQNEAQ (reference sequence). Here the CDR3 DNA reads TGTGCCAGCAGTCGGGCGTTGACAGGGGGCCCCAACGGGGAGCTGTTTTTT. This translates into CASSRALTGGPNGELFF.

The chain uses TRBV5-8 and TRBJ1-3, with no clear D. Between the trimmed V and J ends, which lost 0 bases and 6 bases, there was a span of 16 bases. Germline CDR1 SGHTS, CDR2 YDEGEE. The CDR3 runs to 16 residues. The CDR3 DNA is TGTGCCAGCAGCTTGGGCAGTTGGAACGGGGAAAACACCATATATTTT. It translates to CASSLGSWNGENTIYF.

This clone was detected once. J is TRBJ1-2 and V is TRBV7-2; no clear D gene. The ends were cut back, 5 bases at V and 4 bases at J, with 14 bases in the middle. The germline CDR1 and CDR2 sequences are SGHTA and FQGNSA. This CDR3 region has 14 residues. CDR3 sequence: CASSPNRVGYGYTF. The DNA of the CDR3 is TGTGCCAGCAGCCCGAATCGGGTAGGCTATGGCTACACCTTC.

CDR3 sequence (DNA): TGTGCCAGCAGCTATGGACAGGGGATCATGGGCTACGAGCAGTACTTC. Its translation: CASSYGQGIMGYEQYF. The chain combines TRBV11-1 with TRBJ2-7; 9 bases match TRBD1. The germline V gene has CDR1 SGHAT and CDR2 FQDESV (reference sequence). V gave up 4 bases and J gave up 3 bases; unmatched junction bases: 10. The CDR3 length is 16 residues.

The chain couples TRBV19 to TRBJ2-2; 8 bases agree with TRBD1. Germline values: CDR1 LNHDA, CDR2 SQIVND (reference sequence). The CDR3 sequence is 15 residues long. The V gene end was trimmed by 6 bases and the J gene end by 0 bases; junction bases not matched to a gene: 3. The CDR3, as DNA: TGTGCCAGTAGCAAACAGGGGGCGAACACCGGGGAGCTGTTTTTT. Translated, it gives CASSKQGANTGELFF.

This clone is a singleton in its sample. CDR3 sequence reads: CASTGQNNEQFF. For the CDR3, the DNA is TGCGCCAGCACCGGACAGAACAATGAGCAGTTCTTC. The rearrangement uses TRBV5-1 and TRBJ2-1; the D gene is possibly TRBD1 (6 bases). CDR1 SGHRS and CDR2 YFSETQ come from the germline V gene. V was clipped by 6 bases and J by 5 bases, with 9 bases between them. The CDR3 consists of 12 residues.